This T cell receptor (beta chain) is from a study of glioma-infiltrating T cells after dendritic cell vaccination. Overall study: The vaccine used monocyte-derived dendritic cells pulsed overnight with autologous tumor lysate.

Primers: 60 V beta forward and 13 J beta reverse. The protocol was immunoSEQ multiplex PCR, while the TCRdb copy is restricted to in-frame clones and leaves out a portion. The repertoire holds fewer than 75,000 clones, with 70% to 90% as singletons. Study-wide results and caveats: Only a small number of patients had complete blood and tumor samples.

This sample's time point: after dendritic cell vaccination, including at tumor progression/relapse. In the case of this clone: Its target is unknown.

This sequence originates from a human donor with glioblastoma. Material: blood, obtained after dendritic cell vaccination.

Here the CDR3 reads CASSDGSSYEQYF. The CDR3 nucleotides are TGCGCCAGCAGTGATGGGAGCTCCTACGAGCAGTACTTC. This rearrangement joins TRBV10-1 to TRBJ2-7, with D possibly being TRBD2 (5 bases). Per the germline V gene, CDR1 is WNHNN and CDR2 is SYGVQD (reference sequence). V lost 3 bases to trimming and J lost 0 bases, with 6 bases between them. The CDR3 runs 13 residues.